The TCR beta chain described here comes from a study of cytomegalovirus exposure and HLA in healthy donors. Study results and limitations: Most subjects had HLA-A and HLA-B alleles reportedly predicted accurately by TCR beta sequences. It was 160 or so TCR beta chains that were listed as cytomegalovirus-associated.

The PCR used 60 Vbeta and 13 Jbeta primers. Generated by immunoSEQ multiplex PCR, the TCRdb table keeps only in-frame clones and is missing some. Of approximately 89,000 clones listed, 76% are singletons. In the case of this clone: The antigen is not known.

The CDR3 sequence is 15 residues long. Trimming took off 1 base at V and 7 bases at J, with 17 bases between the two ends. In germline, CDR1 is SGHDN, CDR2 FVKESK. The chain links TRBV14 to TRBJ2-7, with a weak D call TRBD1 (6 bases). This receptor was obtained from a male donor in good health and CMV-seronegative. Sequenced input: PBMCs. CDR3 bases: TGTGCCAGCAGCCAAGGGAGCACAGGGTGGTATGAGCAGTACTTC. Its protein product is CASSQGSTGWYEQYF.